This TCR beta chain originates from a study of Ad26.COV2.S vaccination and SARS-CoV-2 variants. At the level of the study: A participant enrolled in the COV1001 Ad26.COV2.S trial arm provided the sample. The authors gave Ad26.COV2.S intramuscularly, either once or twice 56 days apart. Study results and limitations: It was vaccine recipients, not placebo recipients, who had the higher spike-specific TCR breadth. An underestimation of total T cell responses may have resulted from the TCR breadth and depth analyses.

Details on this clone: Its antigen is as yet unknown.

This CDR3 contains 17 residues. Germline V gene lookup returns CDR1 MNHEY and CDR2 SVGEGT. Trimming stripped 4 bases from V and 1 base from J, with 17 bases between. Treatment noted: some 20 received Ad26.COV2.S at low or high dose, single or two shots; roughly five received placebo; per-sample allocation not given. All samples were drawn on day 63, counting from the first vaccine or placebo injection. TCRdb's table, derived via immunoSEQ multiplex PCR, lists solely in-frame clones and lacks some. The data contain 300,000 to 350,000 clones, around 89% of them singletons. The chain links TRBV6-2 or TRBV6-3 to TRBJ2-4, with TRBD1 as a possible D gene (6 bases). This clonotype originated in a person between 18 and 59 years old who received the Ad26.COV2.S COVID-19 vaccine or a placebo. The sequencing here drew on peripheral blood, taken in a trial of Ad26.COV2.S vaccine versus placebo. CDR3 nucleotides: TGTGCCAGCAGTTTCTACCCGGACAGTGGGGCCAAAAACATTCAGTACTTC. Amino acids: CASSFYPDSGAKNIQYF.